The present TCR beta chain was sequenced within a study of blood T cell repertoires in COVID-19. Study information: Specimens from acute and convalescent COVID-19 originated in the United States, Italy and Spain. The analysed material was cDNA or gDNA that came from T cells, B-cell-depleted T cells, or PBMCs.

Of note for this clone: Other DNA sequences in the same sample also yield this CDR3.

Original analysis: Counts of nucleated cells, estimated from reference gene primer amplification, were obtained. The table came from immunoSEQ multiplex PCR; TCRdb's copy has only in-frame clones and leaves some out. For V, J and clone size, that table is used; D and trimming come from the DNA. Among about 300,000 clones listed, roughly 89% were seen once. The germline V gene has CDR1 SGHRS and CDR2 YFSETQ. The CDR3 has 13 residues. V was clipped by 3 bases and J by 4 bases; unmatched bases: 3. Input material: peripheral blood. The rearrangement joins TRBV5-1 to TRBJ1-1; 7 nucleotides agree with TRBD1. This TCR was recovered from a man aged 35 to 55 with acute or convalescent COVID-19. DNA for the CDR3: TGCGCCAGCAGCTCGCAGGGGGGCACTGAAGCTTTCTTT. Its protein product is CASSSQGGTEAFF. The full variable domain, in which reference TRBV5-1 and TRBJ1-1 provide the parts outside the CDR3, is KAGVTQTPRYLIKTRGQQVTLSCSPISGHRSVSWYQQTPGQGLQFLFEYFSETQRNKGNFPGRFSGRQFSNSRSEMNVSTLELGDSALYLCASSSQGGTEAFFGQGTRLTVV.